Presented here are 20 T cell receptor beta chains from one specimen sequenced in a study of cytomegalovirus exposure and HLA in healthy donors (dated by TCRdb to 2016 to 2017). Receptor libraries were prepared by the immunoSEQ multiplex PCR assay. For the multiplex PCR, a mixture combining 60 forward primers for TCR Vbeta segments and 13 reverse primers for TCR Jbeta segments was used. TCRdb obtained this table from immuneACCESS and retained in-frame rearrangements with V and J assigned. These tables miss some clones; where compared with another copy, unresolved V genes account for less than half of the shortfall, and the remainder is unexplained. A total of 150,000 to 200,000 clones appear in this sample, approximately 70% of them only once. Jointly, the top ten make up about 2.5% of the sample. The sequenced material came from PBMCs. The receptors were gathered from a human donor in good health.

In DNA form, the CDR3 reads TGTGCCAGCAGCTTAATAGACCCGGGACACGCTGAAGCTTTCTTT. Amino acids: CASSLIDPGHAEAFF. The V call is TRBV7-8, the J call TRBJ1-1; D perhaps matches TRBD1 (6 bases). V was cut by 2 bases and J by 6 bases, with 16 bases left in between. The CDR3 consists of 15 residues. CDR1 is SGHVS, CDR2 FQNEAQ, per germline. The whole variable domain, remainder taken from reference TRBV7-8 and TRBJ1-1, is GAGVSQSPRYKVAKRGQDVALRCDPISGHVSLFWYQQALGQGPEFLTYFQNEAQLDKSGLPSDRFFAERPEGSVSTLKIQRTQQEDSAVYLCASSLIDPGHAEAFFGQGTRLTVV.

The rearrangement uses TRBV19 and TRBJ2-3, with 8 bases identical to TRBD2. V dropped 11 bases and J dropped 0; count of bases not matched to a gene: 7. Germline-derived CDR1 and CDR2 are LNHDA and SQIVND (reference sequence). The CDR3 length is 14 residues. CDR3 amino acids: CAPYRGGSTDTQYF. As DNA, the CDR3 is TGTGCCCCTTATCGGGGGGGGAGCACAGATACGCAGTATTTT. The variable domain in full, completed from reference TRBV19 and TRBJ2-3, reads DGGITQSPKYLFRKEGQNVTLSCEQNLNHDAMYWYRQDPGQGLRLIYYSQIVNDFQKGDIAEGYSVSREKKESFPLTVTSAQKNPTAFYLCAPYRGGSTDTQYFGPGTRLTVL.

The V call is TRBV27, the J call TRBJ2-1; perhaps TRBD2 as D (7 bases). Germline assignment: CDR1 MNHEY and CDR2 SMNVEV (reference sequence). The CDR3 spans 14 residues. Trimming removed 3 bases from V and 6 bases from J, with 12 bases in between. CDR3 loop: CASSLGGGTNEQFF. The CDR3 DNA sequence: TGTGCCAGCAGTTTGGGAGGGGGGACCAATGAGCAGTTCTTC.

This sequence joins TRBV6-5 and TRBJ2-1; a possible D gene is TRBD1 (6 bases). The CDR3 runs to 13 residues. CDR1 and CDR2 from the germline V gene are MNHEY and SVGAGI. Trimming removed 5 bases at V and 6 bases at J, with 11 bases between. CDR3 in DNA: TGTGCCAGCAGTCGGACAGAACCCAATGAGCAGTTCTTC. Amino acid sequence: CASSRTEPNEQFF.

The chain links TRBV19 to TRBJ2-1; 10 bases are shared with TRBD1. The CDR3 runs to 14 residues. V lost 3 bases, J lost 6 bases, and 2 bases stayed unmatched. CDR1 and CDR2 (germline): LNHDA, SQIVND (reference sequence). This CDR3 reads CASSIWDRGNEQFF. The CDR3 DNA is TGTGCCAGTAGTATTTGGGACAGGGGCAATGAGCAGTTCTTC.

V usage is TRBV2 and J usage is TRBJ2-5, with 9 bases lining up with TRBD2. The CDR3 totals 16 residues. The trim removed 6 bases at V and 4 bases at J, leaving 12 bases unmatched. Looked up from germline, CDR1 is SNHLY and CDR2 is FYNNEI. The DNA for the CDR3 is TGTGCCAGCAGGAGGGCTAGCGGGGAGAAGCGAGAGACCCAGTACTTC. Translating it yields CASRRASGEKRETQYF.

The chain has TRBV5-6 and TRBJ2-2, with 10 bases matching TRBD2. This CDR3 spans 16 amino acids. Looked up from germline, CDR1 is SGHDT and CDR2 is YYEEEE. V shed 3 bases, J shed 2 bases, and the junction held 4 bases outside the gene matches. The CDR3 sequence is CASSSLAGANTGELFF. The CDR3 DNA follows: TGTGCCAGCAGCTCCCTAGCGGGGGCCAACACCGGGGAGCTGTTTTTT.

V and J are TRBV18 and TRBJ2-7, with 8 bases aligning to TRBD1. The CDR3 has 13 amino acids. The V gene end was trimmed by 4 bases and the J gene end by 7 bases; junction bases not matched to a gene: 6. CDR1 and CDR2 (germline): KGHSH, LQKENI. The CDR3 protein is CASSLLQGDEQYF. The CDR3 DNA sequence: TGTGCCAGCTCACTCTTACAGGGGGATGAGCAGTACTTC.

V usage is TRBV9 and J usage is TRBJ1-3; TRBD1 is a possible D gene (5 bases). There are 14 residues in the CDR3. Germline assignment: CDR1 SGDLS and CDR2 YYNGEE. V dropped 0 bases and J dropped 4 bases, with 8 bases sitting between them. The CDR3 here is CASSVAGGGNTIYF. CDR3 bases: TGTGCCAGCAGCGTAGCCGGGGGGGGAAACACCATATATTTT.

The V call is TRBV7-2, the J call TRBJ1-1; tentatively, D is TRBD1 (5 bases). V lost 1 base and J 2 bases, leaving 11 bases between the germline ends. CDR3 length equals 15 residues. Germline assignment: CDR1 SGHTA and CDR2 FQGNSA. The DNA of the CDR3 is TGTGCCAGCAGCTTAGTTTCCGGGGGAAACACTGAAGCTTTCTTT. This encodes CASSLVSGGNTEAFF.

CDR3 loop: CASSLSGRGETQYF. CDR3 nucleotide sequence: TGTGCCAGCAGCTTATCAGGGAGGGGGGAGACCCAGTACTTC. The genes are TRBV7-3 and TRBJ2-5, with D possibly matching TRBD2 (7 bases). Germline V lookup: CDR1 SGHTA, CDR2 FQGTGA. The CDR3 sequence is 14 residues long. The V gene lost 2 bases and the J gene lost 5 bases, with 12 bases spanning the gap.

The chain couples TRBV5-8 to TRBJ1-2, with D unclear. This CDR3 has 13 residues. The ends were cut back, 2 bases at V and 8 bases at J, with 13 bases in the middle. CDR1 is SGHTS, CDR2 YDEGEE, per germline. CDR3 sequence (DNA): TGTGCCAGCAGCTTAAAGCCCCGGTGGGGCTACACCTTC. This codes for CASSLKPRWGYTF.

This rearrangement joins TRBV12-5 to TRBJ1-1; no firm D call. V was trimmed by 0 bases and J by 0 bases, leaving 20 bases between them. The CDR3 consists of 19 residues. Germline values: CDR1 LGHNT, CDR2 FRNRAP. The CDR3 sequence is CASGLVLLRPNVLNTEAFF. The DNA of the CDR3 is TGTGCTAGTGGTTTGGTACTCTTGAGGCCTAACGTCTTGAACACTGAAGCTTTCTTT. The full variable domain, in which reference TRBV12-5 and TRBJ1-1 provide the parts outside the CDR3, is DARVTQTPRHKVTEMGQEVTMRCQPILGHNTVFWYRQTMMQGLELLAYFRNRAPLDDSGMPKDRFSAEMPDATLATLKIQPSEPRDSAVYFCASGLVLLRPNVLNTEAFFGQGTRLTVV.

V usage is TRBV5-1 and J usage is TRBJ2-5; 7 bases are a match to TRBD1. The germline CDR1 and CDR2 sequences are SGHRS and YFSETQ. The CDR3 is 14 amino acids. Losses at the gene ends were 2 bases for V and 6 bases for J; bases not matched to a gene: 7. CDR3 loop: CASSFGRGMQTQYF. The CDR3 region has the DNA TGCGCCAGCAGCTTTGGCAGGGGGATGCAGACCCAGTACTTC.

This chain links TRBV5-1 with TRBJ2-3; possibly TRBD1 for D (5 bases). Between the trimmed V and J ends, which lost 3 bases and 5 bases, there was a span of 13 bases. The CDR3 sequence is 14 residues long. Germline V gene lookup returns CDR1 SGHRS and CDR2 YFSETQ. CDR3 loop: CASSWAGLGDTQYF. The CDR3 DNA follows: TGCGCCAGCAGCTGGGCAGGGCTTGGAGATACGCAGTATTTT.

The chain carries TRBV2 and TRBJ1-4, with TRBD1 as a possible D gene (6 bases). V lost 8 bases and J lost 6, with 16 bases in between. CDR3 length: 14 amino acids. Per germline, CDR1 SNHLY and CDR2 FYNNEI. DNA for the CDR3: TGTGCCAGCTCCCTCCGACAGGTTGATGAAAAACTGTTTTTT. This codes for CASSLRQVDEKLFF.

The genes are TRBV6-6 and TRBJ2-7, with 9 bases aligning to TRBD2. V lost 6 bases and J lost 5; bases outside the gene matches: 5. The germline gives CDR1 MNHNY, CDR2 SVGAGI (reference sequence). CDR3 size: 13 residues. CDR3 region: CASSQRGADEQYF. The CDR3 coding sequence is TGTGCCAGCAGCCAGCGGGGGGCAGACGAGCAGTACTTC.

V and J are TRBV18 and TRBJ2-7; 9 bases fit TRBD1. Trimming took 1 base from V and 5 from J; bases not matched to a gene: 9. The CDR3 sequence is 16 residues long. Per the germline V gene, CDR1 is KGHSH and CDR2 is LQKENI. The CDR3 bases are TGTGCCAGCTCACCACTGAGGACAGGGGACCTCGACGAGCAGTACTTC. It codes for CASSPLRTGDLDEQYF.

This clone appeared a few times. The chain is built from TRBV10-1 and TRBJ2-2; possibly TRBD2 for D (5 bases). The CDR3 extends over 14 amino acids. The V end lost 0 bases, the J end lost 5 bases, and 7 bases lay between the germline ends. Germline lookup yields CDR1 WNHNN and CDR2 SYGVQD (reference sequence). The CDR3 loop reads CASSESTMTGELFF. CDR3 sequence (DNA): TGCGCCAGCAGTGAGTCGACTATGACCGGGGAGCTGTTTTTT.

The chain employs TRBV5-1 and TRBJ1-6, with D uncertain. The germline V and J ends were trimmed by 0 bases and 9 bases, with 7 bases remaining between them. Germline values: CDR1 SGHRS, CDR2 YFSETQ. This CDR3 contains 13 residues. This chain's CDR3 is CASSLDWSSPLHF. CDR3 in DNA: TGCGCCAGCAGCTTGGATTGGAGTTCACCCCTCCACTTT.